Presented here are 25 T cell receptor beta chains from one specimen sequenced in a study of blood T cells in healthy people across ages. The use of a sample-barcoded 5' primer and a J-beta primer mix characterized a second PCR of 7 to 11 cycles. A single record per CDR3 protein comes from TCRdb applying MiXCR to the 5' RACE reads. The sample lists roughly 1.4 million distinct CDR3 sequences, 55% to 75% occurring once. Source material: blood. These receptors were collected from a man younger than 35 in good health.

This chain connects TRBV27 to TRBJ1-5; weak D call: TRBD1 (5 bases). CDR3 size: 15 residues. Trimming removed 5 bases at V and 5 bases at J, with 16 bases between. CDR1 and CDR2 (germline): MNHEY, SMNVEV (reference sequence). CDR3 region: CASSPWDLKDQPQHF. CDR3 DNA: TGTGCCAGCAGTCCATGGGACTTAAAGGATCAGCCCCAGCATTTT.

This chain connects TRBV7-9 to TRBJ2-4; TRBD1 agrees at 7 bases. Germline CDR1 is SEHNR and CDR2 is FQNEAQ (reference sequence). This CDR3 contains 15 residues. V was clipped by 5 bases and J by 0 bases; unmatched bases: 4. The CDR3 reads CASSRGQLAKNIQYF. The CDR3 region has the DNA TGTGCCAGCAGCCGGGGACAGTTAGCCAAAAACATTCAGTACTTC.

V is TRBV6-2 or TRBV6-3 and J is TRBJ2-7; no reliable D call. The J call may be wrong; the DNA end is better matched by TRBJ2-5. CDR3 size: 17 residues. CDR1 MNHEY and CDR2 SVGEGT come from the germline V gene. CDR3 coding DNA: TGTGCCAGCAGCCAAACTCGTCTTGCAGGCTACCAAGAGACCCAGTACTTC. It codes for CASSQTRLAGYQETQYF.

V usage is TRBV19 and J usage is TRBJ2-2; D gene unclear. V was trimmed by 6 bases and J by 1 base, leaving 15 bases between them. The CDR3 spans 16 residues. Germline assignment: CDR1 LNHDA and CDR2 SQIVND (reference sequence). This CDR3 reads CASRTWALKNTGELFF. The DNA of the CDR3 is TGTGCCAGTAGAACTTGGGCCCTTAAGAACACCGGGGAGCTGTTTTTT.

V is TRBV4-1 and J is TRBJ2-4; 10 positions agree with TRBD1. The V and J ends lost 5 bases and 5 bases, in that order; junction bases with no gene match: 9. The germline gives CDR1 MGHRA, CDR2 YSYEKL. The CDR3 runs to 16 residues. The CDR3, as DNA: TGCGCCAGCAGCGCCACCCGGACAGGGGGGGAAAACATTCAGTACTTC. As protein: CASSATRTGGENIQYF.

The chain links TRBV9 to TRBJ1-6, with D perhaps matching TRBD1 (6 bases). Germline CDR1 reads SGDLS; CDR2 reads YYNGEE. Deletions cut 2 bases from V and 10 bases from J, with 16 bases between. This CDR3 has 15 amino acids. DNA for the CDR3: TGTGCCAGCAGCGTGTTAACAGGGAGTGGATCACCCCTCCACTTT. This translates into CASSVLTGSGSPLHF. Full variable domain (remainder filled in from reference TRBV9 and TRBJ1-6): DSGVTQTPKHLITATGQRVTLRCSPRSGDLSVYWYQQSLDQGLQFLIQYYNGEERAKGNILERFSAQQFPDLHSELNLSSLELGDSALYFCASSVLTGSGSPLHFGNGTRLTVT.

V and J are TRBV6-5 and TRBJ2-3; D not resolved. The CDR3 has 15 residues. The ends were cut back, 4 bases at V and 2 bases at J, with 13 bases in the middle. Germline CDR1 reads MNHEY; CDR2 reads SVGAGI. In DNA form, the CDR3 reads TGTGCCAGCAGTTCCGCTACAGATTACACAGATACGCAGTATTTT. Translated: CASSSATDYTDTQYF.

The genes are TRBV7-2 and TRBJ2-3, with TRBD1 matching over 8 bases. V dropped 2 bases and J dropped 4; count of bases not matched to a gene: 5. This CDR3 comprises 15 residues. Germline loops: CDR1 SGHTA, CDR2 FQGNSA. The CDR3 DNA sequence: TGTGCCAGCAGCTTATCCGGGACAGGATCAGATACGCAGTATTTT. This gives the protein CASSLSGTGSDTQYF.

The CDR3 here is CASSLMRDGAYEQYF. CDR3 nucleotide sequence: TGTGCCAGCAGCCTTATGAGGGACGGTGCCTACGAGCAGTACTTC. This chain uses TRBV7-2 with TRBJ2-7, with D perhaps assigned TRBD1 or TRBD2 (5 bases each). The CDR3 consists of 15 residues. The V end was cut by 5 bases, the J end by 2 bases, with 16 bases between. The germline V gene encodes CDR1 SGHTA and CDR2 FQGNSA.

A note on this clonotype: One junction end does not reproduce the germline sequence, and a read error may be involved. This chain links TRBV4-1 with TRBJ2-7, with 9 bases aligning to TRBD2. This CDR3 has 15 residues. Germline lookup yields CDR1 MGHRA and CDR2 YSYEKL. This CDR3 reads CAGSQGLAGSYEQYF. The CDR3 DNA is TGCGCCGGCAGCCAAGGCCTAGCGGGGTCCTACGAGCAGTACTTC.

The chain recombines TRBV6-1 with TRBJ2-7; D is unclear. The end of the DNA fits TRBJ2-5 better, so the J call may be wrong. The CDR3 runs to 14 residues. Germline V lookup: CDR1 MNHNS, CDR2 SASEGT. CDR3 coding DNA: TGTGCCAGCAGTGACGCCGGCAGGCGGCAGACCCAGTACTTC. Protein product: CASSDAGRRQTQYF.

This clonotype turned up a few times. The V gene is TRBV15, the J gene TRBJ2-7; TRBD1 matches at 7 bases. From germline, CDR1 is LNHNV and CDR2 YYDKDF (reference sequence). The ends lost 11 bases at V and 3 bases at J; junction bases unmatched: 7. CDR3 length: 12 residues. The CDR3 sequence is CAAGTAGYEQYF. The DNA for the CDR3 is TGTGCCGCCGGGACAGCCGGCTACGAGCAGTACTTC.

As to this clonotype: One junction end does not reproduce the germline sequence, and a read error may be involved. The J gene is TRBJ2-5, the V gene TRBV6-6; 12 positions match TRBD2. Germline CDR1 is MNHNY and CDR2 is SVGAGI (reference sequence). This CDR3 is 14 amino acids long. The CDR3 here is CASRSGLAGQTQYF. The CDR3 bases are TGTGCCAGCAGATCAGGACTAGCGGGGCAGACCCAGTATTTC.

The chain carries TRBV4-1 and TRBJ2-3, with D tentatively TRBD1 or TRBD2 (5 bases each). Per the germline V gene, CDR1 is MGHRA and CDR2 is YSYEKL. The CDR3 runs to 16 residues. Deletions cut 0 bases from V and 4 bases from J, with 14 bases between. DNA of the CDR3: TGCGCCAGCAGCCAAGATAATGGGGCGGGCCCAGATACGCAGTATTTT. Its protein is CASSQDNGAGPDTQYF.

V usage is TRBV5-1 and J usage is TRBJ1-2; tentatively, D is TRBD1 (5 bases). The CDR3 sequence is 14 residues long. Germline values: CDR1 SGHRS, CDR2 YFSETQ. Trimming left V 0 bases short and J 6 bases short, with 12 bases between. The CDR3 loop is CASSLEVRGNGYTF. In nucleotides, the CDR3 is TGCGCCAGCAGCTTGGAGGTTAGGGGAAATGGCTACACCTTC.

CDR3 sequence: CASSQLGDRGHHEQYF. DNA for the CDR3: TGTGCCAGCAGCCAACTCGGGGACAGGGGCCACCACGAGCAGTACTTC. The gene calls are TRBV3-1 and TRBJ2-5; 10 nucleotides align to TRBD1. The J call may not be correct, given that the DNA end is closer to TRBJ2-7. The CDR3 length is 16 residues. CDR1 and CDR2 (germline): LGHDT, YNNKEL (reference sequence).

The V call is TRBV7-9, the J call TRBJ2-7; tentatively, D is TRBD1 (6 bases). With 4 bases removed from V and 2 bases from J, the gap between germline ends came to 12 bases. Germline V gene lookup returns CDR1 SEHNR and CDR2 FQNEAQ (reference sequence). CDR3 length equals 14 residues. This CDR3 reads CASSYRDTAYEQYF. The CDR3 DNA reads TGTGCCAGCAGCTATCGGGACACCGCCTACGAGCAGTACTTC.

This chain connects TRBV29-1 to TRBJ1-1; D unresolved. The V gene lost 5 bases and the J gene lost 8 bases, with 9 bases spanning the gap. Germline CDR1 SQVTM, CDR2 ANQGSEA. The CDR3 is 10 residues long. The CDR3 protein is CSVKFTEAFF. As DNA, the CDR3 is TGCAGCGTTAAGTTCACCGAAGCTTTCTTT.

J is TRBJ2-1 and V is TRBV18; 9 nucleotides agree with TRBD1. The CDR3 is made up of 16 amino acids. Trimming cost V 6 bases and J 5 bases; bases outside gene matches: 11. Germline lookup yields CDR1 KGHSH and CDR2 LQKENI. CDR3 sequence (DNA): TGTGCCAGCTCGAAAAAGGGGACAGGGAGAGACAATGAGCAGTTCTTC. Translating it yields CASSKKGTGRDNEQFF. The full variable domain, its missing parts supplied by reference TRBV18 and TRBJ2-1, is NAGVMQNPRHLVRRRGQEARLRCSPMKGHSHVYWYRQLPEEGLKFMVYLQKENIIDESGMPKERFSAEFPKEGPSILRIQQVVRGDSAAYFCASSKKGTGRDNEQFFGPGTRLTVL.

A word on this clonotype: At one end the junction does not follow the germline gene, possibly because of a read error. The chain combines TRBV4-1 with TRBJ1-5; no clear D. The CDR3 contains 14 residues. The germline CDR1 and CDR2 sequences are MGHRA and YSYEKL. The CDR3 protein is CASSPGRSYQPQHF. CDR3 coding DNA: TGCGCCAGCAGCCCAGGCAGAAGCTATCAACCCCAGCATTTT.

The chain joins TRBV19 to TRBJ2-7; D is unclear. Trimming left V 5 bases short and J 2 bases short, with 13 bases between. The CDR3 is 14 amino acids. Germline V gene sequence: CDR1 LNHDA, CDR2 SQIVND (reference sequence). CDR3 in amino acids: CASSGVGSPYEQYF. The CDR3, as DNA: TGTGCCAGTAGTGGGGTCGGCAGTCCCTACGAGCAGTACTTC. The whole variable domain, filled in from reference TRBV19 and TRBJ2-7, reads DGGITQSPKYLFRKEGQNVTLSCEQNLNHDAMYWYRQDPGQGLRLIYYSQIVNDFQKGDIAEGYSVSREKKESFPLTVTSAQKNPTAFYLCASSGVGSPYEQYFGPGTRLTVT.

The chain employs TRBV6-6 and TRBJ1-2; TRBD1 might be the D (6 bases). V was pared by 7 bases and J by 5 bases, with 14 bases between. The CDR3 is 13 amino acids. The germline V gene has CDR1 MNHNY and CDR2 SVGAGI (reference sequence). CDR3 coding DNA: TGTGCCAGCACCCGACCAGGGGCGTATGGCTACACCTTC. This translates into CASTRPGAYGYTF.

The chain links TRBV6-5 to TRBJ1-1; D gene uncertain. Per germline, CDR1 MNHEY and CDR2 SVGAGI. With 7 bases removed from V and 1 base from J, the gap between germline ends came to 7 bases. The CDR3 loop spans 12 amino acids. CDR3: CASMAGNTEAFF. The CDR3 DNA is TGTGCCAGCATGGCCGGGAACACTGAAGCTTTCTTT.

This clonotype was counted between two and nine times. V and J are TRBV4-2 and TRBJ1-4; 10 nucleotides align to TRBD1. From germline, CDR1 is LGHNA and CDR2 YNFKEQ. There are 16 residues in the CDR3. V trimming: 3 bases; J trimming: 2 bases; junction bases outside the gene matches: 3. The DNA of the CDR3 is TGTGCCAGCAGCCACAGACAGGGGGCGACTAATGAAAAACTGTTTTTT. Amino acids: CASSHRQGATNEKLFF.

V and J are TRBV6-6 and TRBJ2-5; D possibly corresponds to TRBD2 (5 bases). V dropped 2 bases and J dropped 11 bases, with 21 bases sitting between them. This CDR3 contains 15 residues. The V gene's germline CDR1 is MNHNY and CDR2 SVGAGI (reference sequence). CDR3 sequence (DNA): TGTGCCAGCAGTTACCATGACTATAGCGAGCATGAGCAGTACTTC. Translation gives CASSYHDYSEHEQYF.